Listed below are T cell receptor beta chains from one sample, sequenced in a study of blood T cells in healthy people across ages. TCRdb ran MiXCR on the 5' RACE reads and lists one entry per CDR3 protein. Found here are over 1,500,000 distinct CDR3 sequences, 35% to 50% of them singletons; the top ten hold roughly 23%. The sample taken for sequencing was blood. These receptors all come from a human donor in good health. The CDR3 runs from the conserved cysteine through the conserved F or W. The D gene is left open where the match is weak. Clone size is stated in some rows and not others, as once, few, many or a class when expanded.

D gene: .; clone size: many; J gene: TRBJ2-6; V gene: TRBV12-3/TRBV12-4; CDR3 protein: CASSTRTSGANVLTF; CDR3 DNA: TGTGCCAGCAGTACTCGCACCTCTGGGGCCAACGTCCTGACTTTC
D gene: .; clone size: .; J gene: TRBJ1-2; V gene: TRBV7-9; CDR3 protein: CASSLEAEDGYTF; CDR3 DNA: TGTGCCAGCAGCTTAGAGGCAGAGGATGGCTACACCTTC
D gene: TRBD2; clone size: .; J gene: TRBJ2-1; V gene: TRBV7-8; CDR3 protein: CASSPYGRTPQNEQFF; CDR3 DNA: TGTGCCAGCAGCCCCTACGGGAGGACTCCCCAGAATGAGCAGTTCTTC
D gene: .; clone size: .; J gene: TRBJ1-2; V gene: TRBV5-5; CDR3 protein: CASSRSIGGLGGYTF; CDR3 DNA: TGTGCCAGCAGCCGCTCGATCGGGGGCCTGGGAGGCTACACCTTC
D gene: TRBD1; clone size: few; J gene: TRBJ2-3; V gene: TRBV7-9; CDR3 protein: CASSPRTGEPDTRYF; CDR3 DNA: TGTGCCAGCAGCCCCCGGACAGGGGAGCCGGATACGCGGTATTTT
D gene: TRBD1; clone size: .; J gene: TRBJ1-4; V gene: TRBV20-1; CDR3 protein: CSARDWTGLFKGNEKLFF; CDR3 DNA: TGCAGTGCTAGAGATTGGACAGGGTTGTTCAAAGGGAATGAAAAACTGTTTTTT
D gene: .; clone size: .; J gene: TRBJ2-3; V gene: TRBV12-3/TRBV12-4; CDR3 protein: CASMIRGLRTDTQYF; CDR3 DNA: TGTGCCAGCATGATAAGGGGTCTCCGGACAGATACGCAGTATTTT
D gene: TRBD1; clone size: .; J gene: TRBJ1-2; V gene: TRBV29-1; CDR3 protein: CSVDPLGQRDRVGANYGYTF; CDR3 DNA: TGCAGCGTTGACCCCTTGGGGCAGAGGGACAGGGTGGGAGCTAACTATGGCTACACCTTC
D gene: .; clone size: few; J gene: TRBJ1-2; V gene: TRBV7-2; CDR3 protein: CASSFLFDRPNYGYTF; CDR3 DNA: TGTGCCAGCAGCTTTTTATTCGACAGACCAAACTATGGCTACACCTTC
D gene: .; clone size: .; J gene: TRBJ2-3; V gene: TRBV21-1; CDR3 protein: CARYPGQGTGDGTDTQYF; CDR3 DNA: TGTGCCAGATACCCGGGACAGGGCACCGGGGACGGCACAGATACGCAGTATTTT
D gene: .; clone size: few; J gene: TRBJ2-7; V gene: TRBV6-6; CDR3 protein: CASSYGRPTNSYEQYF; CDR3 DNA: TGTGCCAGCAGTTACGGCCGACCAACAAACTCCTACGAGCAGTACTTC
D gene: .; clone size: few; J gene: TRBJ2-4; V gene: TRBV7-9; CDR3 protein: CASSQEPGVIAKNIQYF; CDR3 DNA: TGTGCCAGCAGCCAAGAACCAGGGGTTATAGCCAAAAACATTCAGTACTTC
D gene: TRBD1; clone size: .; J gene: TRBJ1-5; V gene: TRBV27; CDR3 protein: CASSQWTGGLNQPQHF; CDR3 DNA: TGTGCCAGCAGTCAGTGGACAGGGGGACTCAATCAGCCCCAGCATTTT
D gene: .; clone size: .; J gene: TRBJ2-2; V gene: TRBV5-1; CDR3 protein: CASSFGSGAYTGELFF; CDR3 DNA: TGCGCCAGCAGCTTCGGCTCAGGGGCCTACACCGGGGAGCTGTTTTTT
D gene: .; clone size: .; J gene: TRBJ2-3; V gene: TRBV20-1; CDR3 protein: CSAYPGFSSTDTQYF; CDR3 DNA: TGCAGTGCGTACCCGGGGTTCTCTAGCACAGATACGCAGTATTTT
D gene: .; clone size: .; J gene: TRBJ2-2; V gene: TRBV20-1; CDR3 protein: CSATLQGGELFF; CDR3 DNA: TGCAGTGCTACCCTCCAGGGTGGGGAGCTGTTTTTT
D gene: TRBD1; clone size: few; J gene: TRBJ1-5; V gene: TRBV20-1; CDR3 protein: CSARVRAGGDQPQHF; CDR3 DNA: TGCAGTGCTAGAGTCAGGGCAGGGGGCGATCAGCCCCAGCATTTT
D gene: TRBD1; clone size: .; J gene: TRBJ2-5; V gene: TRBV29-1; CDR3 protein: CSVAHRGQGETQYF; CDR3 DNA: TGCAGCGTTGCCCACAGGGGGCAAGGAGAGACCCAGTACTTC
D gene: TRBD2; clone size: .; J gene: TRBJ2-1; V gene: TRBV20-1; CDR3 protein: CSAARRSGGAIGEQFF; CDR3 DNA: TGCAGTGCCGCTCGGCGGTCCGGGGGGGCAATCGGTGAGCAGTTCTTC
D gene: TRBD2; clone size: .; J gene: TRBJ2-5; V gene: TRBV29-1; CDR3 protein: CSVEFLAEETQYF; CDR3 DNA: TGCAGCGTTGAATTCCTAGCGGAAGAGACCCAGTACTTC
D gene: TRBD2; clone size: few; J gene: TRBJ2-5; V gene: TRBV11-1; CDR3 protein: CASNHQASSGLQETQYF; CDR3 DNA: TGTGCCAGTAACCACCAGGCTTCTAGCGGGCTCCAAGAGACCCAGTACTTC
D gene: .; clone size: once; J gene: TRBJ2-2; V gene: TRBV12-3/TRBV12-4; CDR3 protein: CASSPTRPGGTGELFF; CDR3 DNA: TGTGCCAGCAGCCCCACTCGGCCCGGAGGTACCGGGGAACTGTTTTTT
D gene: TRBD2; clone size: .; J gene: TRBJ2-3; V gene: TRBV7-9; CDR3 protein: CASTGEGVTDTQYF; CDR3 DNA: TGTGCCAGCACCGGGGAGGGTGTCACAGATACGCAGTATTTT
D gene: TRBD2; clone size: .; J gene: TRBJ2-1; V gene: TRBV2; CDR3 protein: CASSERTGGENGQFF; CDR3 DNA: TGTGCCAGCAGTGAGCGGACGGGGGGGGAAAATGGGCAGTTCTTC
D gene: .; clone size: .; J gene: TRBJ1-1; V gene: TRBV15; CDR3 protein: CATSRDYRGTNTEAFF; CDR3 DNA: TGTGCCACCAGCAGAGATTACCGGGGGACTAACACTGAAGCTTTCTTT
D gene: .; clone size: many; J gene: TRBJ2-4; V gene: TRBV28; CDR3 protein: CASSSADRDKNIQYF; CDR3 DNA: TGTGCCAGCAGTTCCGCGGACCGGGACAAAAACATTCAGTACTTC
D gene: .; clone size: .; J gene: TRBJ1-6; V gene: TRBV5-6; CDR3 protein: CASRFGGDSPLHF; CDR3 DNA: TGTGCCAGCAGGTTTGGTGGGGATTCACCCCTCCACTTT
D gene: .; clone size: few; J gene: TRBJ1-6; V gene: TRBV25-1; CDR3 protein: CASSDAGEIPNSPLHF; CDR3 DNA: TGTGCCAGCAGTGATGCAGGGGAGATACCTAATTCACCCCTCCACTTT
D gene: TRBD2; clone size: .; J gene: TRBJ2-5; V gene: TRBV15; CDR3 protein: CATRQSSGSLYQETQYF; CDR3 DNA: TGTGCCACCAGGCAATCTAGCGGGAGCTTATACCAAGAGACCCAGTACTTC
D gene: .; clone size: few; J gene: TRBJ2-3; V gene: TRBV7-3; CDR3 protein: CASSSQRGTQYF; CDR3 DNA: TGTGCCAGCAGCTCACAACGGGGTACGCAGTATTTT
D gene: TRBD2; clone size: few; J gene: TRBJ2-1; V gene: TRBV7-9; CDR3 protein: CASSPRQRGFKNEQFF; CDR3 DNA: TGTGCCAGCAGCCCGCGCCAGCGGGGGTTCAAGAATGAGCAGTTCTTC
D gene: TRBD1; clone size: few; J gene: TRBJ2-7; V gene: TRBV7-9; CDR3 protein: CASSPTRTGIVYEQYF; CDR3 DNA: TGTGCCAGCAGCCCTACTCGGACAGGGATCGTCTACGAGCAGTACTTC
D gene: TRBD2; clone size: .; J gene: TRBJ2-1; V gene: TRBV20-1; CDR3 protein: CSAYAGLAGDLEFF; CDR3 DNA: TGCAGTGCCTACGCCGGACTAGCGGGGGATCTTGAGTTCTTC
D gene: .; clone size: many; J gene: TRBJ2-5; V gene: TRBV5-1; CDR3 protein: CASSLAGGSETQYF; CDR3 DNA: TGCGCCAGCAGCTTGGCCGGGGGAAGTGAGACCCAGTACTTC
D gene: .; clone size: .; J gene: TRBJ2-7; V gene: TRBV7-9; CDR3 protein: CASSPKVASEFGEQYF; CDR3 DNA: TGTGCCAGCAGCCCAAAAGTTGCATCGGAGTTCGGCGAGCAGTACTTC
D gene: .; clone size: few; J gene: TRBJ2-7; V gene: TRBV20-1; CDR3 protein: CSARGGFAGSGEQYF; CDR3 DNA: TGTAGTGCTAGAGGAGGGTTCGCTGGGTCAGGCGAGCAGTACTTC
D gene: .; clone size: .; J gene: TRBJ2-7; V gene: TRBV3-1; CDR3 protein: CASSQDESKRYF; CDR3 DNA: TGTGCCAGCAGCCAAGACGAGAGTAAGCGGTACTTC
D gene: .; clone size: few; J gene: TRBJ2-6; V gene: TRBV7-9; CDR3 protein: CASSPRPALAASGANVLTF; CDR3 DNA: TGTGCCAGCAGCCCCCGCCCGGCCCTTGCGGCATCTGGGGCCAACGTCCTGACTTTC
D gene: .; clone size: many; J gene: TRBJ2-3; V gene: TRBV5-1; CDR3 protein: CASSLGTVTDTQYF; CDR3 DNA: TGCGCCAGCAGCCTAGGGACCGTCACAGATACGCAGTATTTT
D gene: .; clone size: .; J gene: TRBJ2-5; V gene: TRBV4-2; CDR3 protein: CASSGRPAETQYF; CDR3 DNA: TGTGCCAGCAGCGGTAGACCAGCAGAGACCCAGTACTTC
D gene: .; clone size: .; J gene: TRBJ1-1; V gene: TRBV9; CDR3 protein: CASSPIGLNTEAFF; CDR3 DNA: TGTGCCAGCAGCCCGATCGGGTTAAACACTGAAGCTTTCTTT
D gene: .; clone size: .; J gene: TRBJ2-1; V gene: TRBV4-2; CDR3 protein: CASSPSLLPSCNEQFF; CDR3 DNA: TGTGCCAGCAGCCCGTCTCTTTTGCCCTCCTGCAATGAGCAGTTCTTC
D gene: .; clone size: few; J gene: TRBJ2-1; V gene: TRBV29-1; CDR3 protein: CSVLGQSVTYNEQFF; CDR3 DNA: TGCAGCGTCCTCGGACAGAGCGTTACCTACAATGAGCAGTTCTTC
D gene: .; clone size: .; J gene: TRBJ1-5; V gene: TRBV7-2; CDR3 protein: CASSRNRGPNQPQHF; CDR3 DNA: TGTGCCAGCAGCCGAAACCGGGGGCCCAATCAGCCCCAGCATTTT
D gene: TRBD1; clone size: .; J gene: TRBJ1-1; V gene: TRBV11-2; CDR3 protein: CASSSIRTGGVPGAFF; CDR3 DNA: TGTGCCAGCAGCTCTATAAGGACAGGGGGCGTCCCCGGAGCTTTCTTT
D gene: .; clone size: .; J gene: TRBJ1-5; V gene: TRBV4-1; CDR3 protein: CASSPNNGDQPQHF; CDR3 DNA: TGCGCCAGCAGCCCGAACAACGGGGATCAGCCCCAGCATTTT
D gene: TRBD1; clone size: few; J gene: TRBJ2-3; V gene: TRBV6-1; CDR3 protein: CASSAQGAKDTQYF; CDR3 DNA: TGTGCCAGCAGTGCCCAGGGGGCCAAAGATACGCAGTATTTT
D gene: TRBD2; clone size: .; J gene: TRBJ2-7; V gene: TRBV7-2; CDR3 protein: CASSPGGEWASYEQYF; CDR3 DNA: TGTGCCAGCAGCCCCGGGGGGGAATGGGCCTCCTACGAGCAGTACTTC
D gene: .; clone size: .; J gene: TRBJ2-3; V gene: TRBV20-1; CDR3 protein: CSARDASLRTDTQYF; CDR3 DNA: TGCAGTGCTAGAGACGCCAGTTTGAGGACAGATACGCAGTATTTT
D gene: .; clone size: few; J gene: TRBJ2-3; V gene: TRBV7-2; CDR3 protein: CASSPSRVKTDTQYF; CDR3 DNA: TGTGCCAGCAGCCCATCGAGGGTTAAGACAGATACGCAGTATTTT
D gene: .; clone size: .; J gene: TRBJ2-1; V gene: TRBV11-2; CDR3 protein: CASSPRGPNEQFF; CDR3 DNA: TGTGCCAGCAGCCCTAGGGGTCCGAATGAGCAGTTCTTC
D gene: TRBD2; clone size: .; J gene: TRBJ2-5; V gene: TRBV12-3/TRBV12-4; CDR3 protein: CASSSAGGPQETQYF; CDR3 DNA: TGTGCCAGCAGTTCAGCGGGGGGCCCCCAAGAGACCCAGTACTTC
D gene: TRBD1; clone size: .; J gene: TRBJ2-7; V gene: TRBV20-1; CDR3 protein: CSARDRRQGENEQYF; CDR3 DNA: TGCAGTGCTAGAGATAGACGACAGGGGGAGAACGAGCAGTACTTC
D gene: TRBD1; clone size: few; J gene: TRBJ2-7; V gene: TRBV14; CDR3 protein: CASSPRQGGRSEQYF; CDR3 DNA: TGTGCCAGCAGCCCTAGACAGGGGGGACGGAGCGAGCAGTACTTC
D gene: TRBD2; clone size: once; J gene: TRBJ2-3; V gene: TRBV5-6; CDR3 protein: CASSLASGLSTDTQYF; CDR3 DNA: TGTGCCAGCAGCTTGGCTAGCGGACTCAGCACAGATACGCAGTATTTT
D gene: TRBD1; clone size: once; J gene: TRBJ2-5; V gene: TRBV29-1; CDR3 protein: CSVERLGQNSETQYF; CDR3 DNA: TGCAGCGTCGAACGCTTGGGACAGAACTCAGAGACCCAGTACTTC
D gene: TRBD2; clone size: few; J gene: TRBJ2-5; V gene: TRBV4-2; CDR3 protein: CASSQGRGEQETQYF; CDR3 DNA: TGTGCCAGCAGCCAAGGGCGGGGGGAACAAGAGACCCAGTACTTC